This T cell receptor beta chain stems from a study of T cells in Graves' hyperthyroidism and ophthalmopathy. RNA transcripts were the template for amplifying TCR beta CDR3 regions. With the HTBI primer set, the TCR CDR3 went through a first round of RT-PCR. TCRdb used MiXCR to reprocess the multiplex PCR reads, holding one entry per CDR3 protein. Among around 720,000 distinct CDR3 sequences listed, roughly 32% were seen once. This clonotype was seen many times. The antigen is not known. Notes on the study in general: Separating ophthalmopathy from stable hyperthyroidism was achieved by a 13 V-J model. Also found in blood were most expanded thyroid clonotypes above 0.001. Ophthalmopathy got predicted by the model a median about 6.5 months before its onset.

Looked up from germline, CDR1 is DFQATT and CDR2 is SNEGSKA (reference sequence). Trimming cost V 0 bases and J 4 bases, with 4 bases left between them. This CDR3 comprises 13 residues. Source material: blood. This TCR derives from a woman aged 40 to 50 with Graves' hyperthyroidism. The chain is built from TRBV20-1 and TRBJ1-6; D call uncertain. CDR3 coding DNA: TGCAGTGCTAGAGAGGAGTATAATTCACCCCTCCACTTT. It translates to CSAREEYNSPLHF.